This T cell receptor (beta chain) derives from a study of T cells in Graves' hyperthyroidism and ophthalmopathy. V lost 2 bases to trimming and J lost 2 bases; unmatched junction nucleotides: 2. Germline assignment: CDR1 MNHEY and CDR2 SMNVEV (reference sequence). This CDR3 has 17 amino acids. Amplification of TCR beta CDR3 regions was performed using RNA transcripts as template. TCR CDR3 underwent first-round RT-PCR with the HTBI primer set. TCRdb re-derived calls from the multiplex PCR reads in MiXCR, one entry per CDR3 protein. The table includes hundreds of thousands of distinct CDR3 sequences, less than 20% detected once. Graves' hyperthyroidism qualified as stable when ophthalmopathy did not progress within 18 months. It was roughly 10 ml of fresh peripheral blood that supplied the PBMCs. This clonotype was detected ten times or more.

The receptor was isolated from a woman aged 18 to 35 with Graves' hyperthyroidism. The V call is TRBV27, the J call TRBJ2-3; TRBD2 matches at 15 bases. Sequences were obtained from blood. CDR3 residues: CASSLGTSGGPTDTQYF. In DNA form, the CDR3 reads TGTGCCAGCAGTTTAGGGACTAGCGGGGGGCCCACAGATACGCAGTATTTT.